Following are 2 T cell receptor beta chains from one sample sequenced in a study of CD8+ T cells in alopecia areata. TCR sequencing used cDNA made by reverse transcription of extracted RNA. TCRdb's table, derived via immunoSEQ multiplex PCR, lists solely in-frame clones and lacks some. The sample consists of 250,000 to 300,000 clones, roughly 60% of them appearing once. Treatment of the sample: oral pan-JAK inhibitor, 5-10 mg twice daily. This specimen was CD4+ T cells sorted from blood, taken at week 24, from a patient treated with tofacitinib. The receptors stem from a human donor with alopecia areata.

The chain employs TRBV25-1 and TRBJ2-4; D remains ambiguous. This CDR3 has 13 residues. The V end lost 10 bases, the J end lost 9 bases, and 19 bases lay between the germline ends. From germline, CDR1 is MGHDK and CDR2 SYGVNS. The CDR3 sequence: CATQQPEWGIQYF. The DNA for the CDR3 is TGTGCCACCCAACAACCGGAATGGGGCATTCAGTACTTC.

The gene calls are TRBV13 and TRBJ2-5; 8 bases fit TRBD1. V was pared by 4 bases and J by 5 bases, with 9 bases of the junction left unmatched. Germline V gene sequence: CDR1 PRHDT, CDR2 FYEKMQ (reference sequence). CDR3 length: 15 amino acids. The CDR3 reads CASSSPGQARETQYF. The CDR3 DNA reads as TGTGCCAGCAGCTCTCCGGGACAGGCGCGGGAGACCCAGTACTTC.